This is a list of T cell receptor beta chains from one sample in a study of T-cell reconstitution after alpha-beta-depleted transplantation in children. Each CDR3 protein is one row after TCRdb ran MiXCR on the PCR reads. The sample has around 3,000 distinct CDR3 sequences, 22% seen once. The sequences come from PBMCs, mostly from graft donor cells, collected 60 days after TCRalphabeta/CD19-depleted stem cell transplant. These receptors came from a male patient between 2 and 10 years old who had a stem cell transplant for acute lymphoblastic leukemia, so the T cells may come from the graft donor. Both conserved end residues are part of each CDR3. A D gene is named only where the DNA matches it firmly. The size entry gives how often the clone was seen (once, few, many) or a class if it is expanded.

clone_size: medium-sized
v_call: TRBV12-3/TRBV12-4
j_call: TRBJ2-5
d_call: TRBD2
cdr3_aa: CASSRAGGETQYF
cdr3_nt: TGTGCCAGCAGCAGAGCCGGGGGGGAGACCCAGTACTTC

clone_size: many
v_call: TRBV6-6
j_call: TRBJ1-4
d_call: -
cdr3_aa: CASSYSWGKREKLFF
cdr3_nt: TGTGCCAGCAGTTACTCATGGGGGAAGAGGGAAAAACTGTTTTTT

clone_size: many
v_call: TRBV3-1
j_call: TRBJ1-3
d_call: -
cdr3_aa: CASSQVTSHSGNTIYF
cdr3_nt: TGTGCCAGCAGCCAAGTGACCTCCCACTCTGGAAACACCATATATTTT

clone_size: once
v_call: TRBV7-9
j_call: TRBJ1-1
d_call: TRBD1
cdr3_aa: CAMGRTLTGASNTEAFF
cdr3_nt: TGTGCCATGGGCCGGACGTTGACAGGGGCCTCGAACACTGAAGCTTTCTTT

clone_size: many
v_call: TRBV28
j_call: TRBJ2-6
d_call: TRBD2
cdr3_aa: CASSLGAGGANVLTF
cdr3_nt: TGTGCCAGCAGTTTGGGAGCGGGAGGGGCCAACGTCCTGACTTTC

clone_size: medium-sized
v_call: TRBV5-6
j_call: TRBJ2-7
d_call: -
cdr3_aa: CASSLGPGSYEQYF
cdr3_nt: TGTGCCAGCAGCTTGGGGCCGGGGTCCTACGAGCAGTACTTC

clone_size: medium-sized
v_call: TRBV3-1
j_call: TRBJ2-7
d_call: TRBD2
cdr3_aa: CASSFASGRPYF
cdr3_nt: TGTGCCAGCAGCTTTGCTAGCGGGAGGCCCTACTTC

clone_size: many
v_call: TRBV12-3/TRBV12-4
j_call: TRBJ2-1
d_call: TRBD2
cdr3_aa: CASSLSGSVDEQFF
cdr3_nt: TGTGCCAGCAGTTTGAGCGGGAGTGTTGATGAGCAGTTCTTC

clone_size: many
v_call: TRBV11-2
j_call: TRBJ2-7
d_call: TRBD1
cdr3_aa: CASSPTGGASYEQYF
cdr3_nt: TGTGCCAGCAGCCCAACAGGGGGCGCCTCCTACGAGCAGTACTTC

clone_size: medium-sized
v_call: TRBV12-3/TRBV12-4
j_call: TRBJ2-5
d_call: -
cdr3_aa: CASSLQVASQYF
cdr3_nt: TGTGCCAGCAGTTTGCAGGTGGCTTCTCAGTACTTC